The 27 T cell receptor beta chains below all came from one sample that was sequenced in a study of identical twins. Each CDR3 protein gets one entry after TCRdb re-called the 5' RACE reads with MiXCR. The sample gives a few hundred thousand distinct CDR3 sequences, around 15% of which show up once; about 0.4% is in the top ten. These same records also appear under a second study, on yellow fever vaccine responses in identical twins.

Sequencing was performed on CD4+ T cells sorted from blood. These receptors were collected from a woman under 30 in good health.

This clonotype has a handful of counts. The V and J genes are TRBV14 and TRBJ2-1, with 16 bases that match TRBD2. CDR1 is SGHDN and CDR2 is FVKESK in the germline V gene. Trimming at V came to 1 base and at J to 9 bases, leaving 6 bases not matched to a gene. This CDR3 has 17 residues. The CDR3 nucleotides are TGTGCCAGCAGCCAAGCGGGACTAGCGGGAGGGAAAGGTGAGCAGTTCTTC. It yields the protein CASSQAGLAGGKGEQFF.

This clonotype turned up a few times. This chain links TRBV19 with TRBJ2-1; 12 bases align to TRBD2. There are 15 residues in the CDR3. CDR1 and CDR2 from the germline V gene are LNHDA and SQIVND (reference sequence). J gave up 6 bases and V 4 bases, and 4 bases lay outside the gene matches. In DNA form, the CDR3 reads TGTGCCAGTAGTAAGGGACTAGCGGGCGGCAATGAGCAGTTCTTC. This codes for CASSKGLAGGNEQFF.

The V and J genes are TRBV2 and TRBJ2-7; 8 bases match TRBD2. The CDR3 totals 14 residues. Unmatched junction bases numbered 7, after V lost 6 bases and J lost 3 bases. CDR1 and CDR2 (germline): SNHLY, FYNNEI. CDR3 nucleotides: TGTGCCAGCAGGGAGCGGGGGCATCGCTACGAGCAGTACGTC. Residues: CASRERGHRYEQYV.

V usage is TRBV20-1 and J usage is TRBJ2-7; TRBD2 is a possible D gene (6 bases). This CDR3 contains 14 residues. From germline, CDR1 is DFQATT and CDR2 SNEGSKA (reference sequence). The ends were cut back, 2 bases at V and 5 bases at J, with 16 bases in the middle. The DNA for the CDR3 is TGCAGTGCTAGACCAGCGGGCCCCCTTGACGAGCAGTACGTC. Translation gives CSARPAGPLDEQYV.

Only a few counts were recorded for this clonotype. V and J are TRBV14 and TRBJ1-1; 7 bases map to TRBD1. The ends lost 1 base at V and 5 bases at J; junction bases unmatched: 7. The length of the CDR3 is 15 residues. Germline V lookup: CDR1 SGHDN, CDR2 FVKESK. CDR3: CASSQARGKGTEAFF. Written as DNA, the CDR3 is TGTGCCAGCAGCCAAGCCAGGGGGAAGGGGACTGAAGCTTTCTTT.

The sample holds a few counts of this clonotype. This rearrangement joins TRBV9 to TRBJ2-3, with D perhaps matching TRBD2 (5 bases). Germline-derived CDR1 and CDR2 are SGDLS and YYNGEE. Trimming removed 0 bases at V and 4 bases at J, with 12 bases between. There are 15 residues in the CDR3. The CDR3 DNA reads TGTGCCAGCAGCGTAGAGAGAGGGTGGGCAGATACGCAGTATTTT. The encoded protein is CASSVERGWADTQYF.

This clonotype came up many times. The chain recombines TRBV6-2 or TRBV6-3 with TRBJ2-7, with D perhaps being TRBD1 or TRBD2 (5 bases each). Trimming removed 6 bases from V and 6 bases from J, with 21 bases in between. This CDR3 is 15 amino acids long. CDR1 and CDR2 from the germline V gene are MNHEY and SVGEGT. The CDR3 region has the DNA TGTGCCAGCAGGAGGGGCGGGCTACTTGACAGCGAGCAGTACGTC. The encoded protein is CASRRGGLLDSEQYV.

This chain connects TRBV28 to TRBJ1-1; 7 nucleotides line up with TRBD1. The germline V gene has CDR1 MDHEN and CDR2 SYDVKM. V was clipped by 5 bases and J by 0 bases; unmatched bases: 12. The CDR3 covers 17 residues. CDR3 protein: CASSPSGTDFMNTEAFF. Written as DNA, the CDR3 is TGTGCCAGCAGTCCCTCCGGGACAGACTTTATGAACACTGAAGCTTTCTTT. The complete variable domain, with remaining parts taken from reference TRBV28 and TRBJ1-1, reads DVKVTQSSRYLVKRTGEKVFLECVQDMDHENMFWYRQDPGLGLRLIYFSYDVKMKEKGDIPEGYSVSREKKERFSLILESASTNQTSMYLCASSPSGTDFMNTEAFFGQGTRLTVV.

At least ten counts were recorded for this clonotype. The V call is TRBV3-1, the J call TRBJ2-7; TRBD1 or TRBD2 may be the D gene (5 bases each). Germline values: CDR1 LGHDT, CDR2 YNNKEL (reference sequence). This CDR3 contains 17 residues. Trimming removed 2 bases at V and 0 bases at J, with 17 bases between. CDR3 bases: TGTGCCAGCAGCCAACCCTCCTCCAGGGAGAGCTCCTACGAGCAGTACTTC. It translates to CASSQPSSRESSYEQYF.

The chain carries TRBV29-1 and TRBJ2-7, with TRBD2 as a possible D gene (6 bases). The V gene's germline CDR1 is SQVTM and CDR2 ANQGSEA. The CDR3 length is 12 residues. V lost 4 bases, J lost 0 bases, and 7 bases lay in between. This CDR3 is CSVGGVSYEQYF. The CDR3 DNA is TGCAGCGTTGGGGGGGTCTCCTACGAGCAGTACTTC.

V and J are TRBV6-5 and TRBJ2-5; D perhaps matches TRBD1 (6 bases). Trimming stripped 0 bases from V and 5 bases from J, with 19 bases between. Germline CDR1 reads MNHEY; CDR2 reads SVGAGI. The CDR3 is 17 residues long. CDR3 loop: CASSYSGTRQAGETQYF. The CDR3 region has the DNA TGTGCCAGCAGTTACTCGGGAACTCGACAGGCCGGCGAGACCCAGTACTTC.

This clonotype was detected a few times. This chain uses TRBV4-1 with TRBJ2-7; no firm D call. This CDR3 spans 14 amino acids. Germline values: CDR1 MGHRA, CDR2 YSYEKL. Trimming shortened V by 0 bases and J by 2 bases, and 8 bases separated the two germline ends. CDR3 amino acids: CASSQDWSTYEQYF. Written as DNA, the CDR3 is TGCGCCAGCAGCCAAGATTGGTCGACCTACGAGCAGTACTTC.

The rearrangement uses TRBV11-2 and TRBJ2-7; D may correspond to TRBD1 or TRBD2 (6 bases each). V dropped 0 bases and J dropped 0 bases, with 15 bases sitting between them. In germline, CDR1 is SGHAT, CDR2 FQNNGV. The CDR3 spans 17 residues. CDR3 nucleotide sequence: TGTGCCAGCAGCTTAGACACCAGGGGTAGCGGCTCCTACGAGCAGTACTTC. It specifies CASSLDTRGSGSYEQYF.

The chain combines TRBV6-1 with TRBJ2-7; D remains unclear. The V end lost 1 base, the J end lost 1 base, and 8 bases lay between the germline ends. From germline, CDR1 is MNHNS and CDR2 SASEGT. The CDR3 consists of 14 residues. The CDR3 sequence: CASSEDARSYEQYF. As DNA, the CDR3 is TGTGCCAGCAGTGAAGACGCTAGGTCCTACGAGCAGTACTTC.

This clonotype was seen only a few times. V and J are TRBV12-3 or TRBV12-4 and TRBJ2-1; TRBD1 matches at 7 bases. V shed 8 bases, J shed 3 bases, and the junction held 4 bases outside the gene matches. The CDR3 loop spans 13 amino acids. The CDR3 DNA reads TGTGCCAGCCGGGACAGCCACTACAATGAGCAGTTCTTC. Translating gives CASRDSHYNEQFF.

This clonotype has a handful of counts. This chain connects TRBV5-1 to TRBJ2-5; D ambiguous. Germline-derived CDR1 and CDR2 are SGHRS and YFSETQ. The V and J ends lost 3 bases and 4 bases respectively, with 13 bases between them. The CDR3 is made up of 14 amino acids. CDR3 amino acids: CASSWAPWRETQYF. CDR3 DNA sequence: TGCGCCAGCAGCTGGGCCCCATGGAGAGAGACCCAGTACTTC.

The J gene is TRBJ2-6, the V gene TRBV28; no clear D. This CDR3 has 14 amino acids. The V gene lost 8 bases and the J gene lost 0 bases, with 8 bases spanning the gap. Germline CDR1 reads MDHEN; CDR2 reads SYDVKM. CDR3 nucleotide sequence: TGTGCCAGCGACGCGACCTCTGGGGCCAACGTCCTGACTTTC. This sequence encodes CASDATSGANVLTF.

This clonotype was detected many times. This rearrangement joins TRBV4-1 to TRBJ2-3; D remains ambiguous. The CDR3 sequence is 15 residues long. The germline V gene encodes CDR1 MGHRA and CDR2 YSYEKL. Between the trimmed V and J ends, which lost 0 bases and 4 bases, there was a span of 11 bases. The CDR3 region is CASSQEKGGPDTQYF. CDR3 nucleotides: TGCGCCAGCAGCCAAGAGAAGGGCGGCCCAGATACGCAGTATTTT.

This clonotype was seen repeatedly, ten times or more. CDR3 loop: CASSLDRGGEAFF. The CDR3 nucleotides read TGCGCCAGCAGCTTGGACAGGGGCGGGGAAGCTTTCTTT. The chain links TRBV5-1 to TRBJ1-1, with 7 positions matching TRBD1. The germline gives CDR1 SGHRS, CDR2 YFSETQ. Trimming at V came to 0 bases and at J to 8 bases, leaving 4 bases not matched to a gene. The CDR3 covers 13 residues. The full variable domain, rest sourced from reference TRBV5-1 and TRBJ1-1, is KAGVTQTPRYLIKTRGQQVTLSCSPISGHRSVSWYQQTPGQGLQFLFEYFSETQRNKGNFPGRFSGRQFSNSRSEMNVSTLELGDSALYLCASSLDRGGEAFFGQGTRLTVV.

This chain connects TRBV25-1 to TRBJ2-7; maybe TRBD1 (5 bases). The CDR3 runs to 15 residues. CDR1 is MGHDK and CDR2 is SYGVNS in the germline V gene. Between the trimmed V and J ends, which lost 4 bases and 5 bases, there was a span of 18 bases. As DNA, the CDR3 is TGTGCCAGCAGTGGGTCTTTGGGCAGGGTGAACGAGCAGTACTTC. This sequence encodes CASSGSLGRVNEQYF.

The chain carries TRBV20-1 and TRBJ2-7; D is perhaps TRBD2 (6 bases). CDR3 length: 15 residues. Germline V gives CDR1 DFQATT, CDR2 SNEGSKA (reference sequence). Trimming removed 0 bases from V and 0 bases from J, with 12 bases in between. The CDR3 spells CSARDFGGNSYEQYF. The CDR3 DNA is TGCAGTGCTAGAGATTTTGGGGGGAACTCCTACGAGCAGTACTTC.

This clonotype was recorded a few times. The gene calls are TRBV12-3 or TRBV12-4 and TRBJ2-7, with no clear D. The CDR3 has 14 residues. V lost 0 bases and J 0 bases, leaving 6 bases between the germline ends. In nucleotides, the CDR3 is TGTGCCAGCAGTTTAGCACATAACTCCTACGAGCAGTACGTC. Translating it yields CASSLAHNSYEQYV.

This clonotype appeared a few times. This chain joins TRBV12-3 or TRBV12-4 and TRBJ1-5; 11 bases map to TRBD1. Unmatched junction bases numbered 4, after V lost 2 bases and J lost 4 bases. CDR3 length: 16 residues. DNA of the CDR3: TGTGCCAGCAGTTTAAGGGGGACAGGGGGAAATCAGCCCCAGCATTTT. It encodes CASSLRGTGGNQPQHF.

The V and J genes are TRBV7-3 and TRBJ2-5, with D possibly called TRBD1 or TRBD2 (5 bases each). V dropped 3 bases and J dropped 3 bases, with 14 bases sitting between them. This CDR3 contains 15 residues. Germline V gene sequence: CDR1 SGHTA, CDR2 FQGTGA. The CDR3 spells CASSLTGTLKETQYF. Here the CDR3 DNA reads TGTGCCAGCAGCTTGACCGGGACCCTTAAAGAGACCCAGTACTTC. Supplemented by reference TRBV7-3 and TRBJ2-5, the full variable domain reads GAGVSQTPSNKVTEKGKYVELRCDPISGHTALYWYRQSLGQGPEFLIYFQGTGAADDSGLPNDRFFAVRPEGSVSTLKIQRTERGDSAVYLCASSLTGTLKETQYFGPGTRLLVL.

This clonotype was counted between two and nine times. This chain joins TRBV18 and TRBJ1-2, with 8 bases that match TRBD1. This CDR3 region has 15 residues. J was trimmed by 3 bases and V by 3 bases; bases with no gene match: 6. Germline V lookup: CDR1 KGHSH, CDR2 LQKENI. The CDR3 DNA reads TGTGCCAGCTCACCGCCGGACAGGGTCGACTATGGCTACACCTTC. Protein sequence: CASSPPDRVDYGYTF.

The chain employs TRBV28 and TRBJ2-7; 8 nucleotides line up with TRBD1. Germline assignment: CDR1 MDHEN and CDR2 SYDVKM. CDR3 length: 15 amino acids. V trimming: 6 bases; J trimming: 3 bases; junction bases outside the gene matches: 10. CDR3 sequence: CASRSLRGLFYEQYF. As DNA, the CDR3 is TGTGCCAGCAGATCTCTCAGGGGGCTGTTCTACGAGCAGTACTTC.

This chain joins TRBV12-3 or TRBV12-4 and TRBJ2-1; D not resolved. V gave up 4 bases and J gave up 7 bases, with 23 bases separating them. CDR3 length: 17 amino acids. CDR3 sequence (DNA): TGTGCCAGCAGTTCCATTACGGGTTTAATAGGGCGAAATGAGCAGTTCTTC. Protein product: CASSSITGLIGRNEQFF.